This T cell receptor beta chain was documented in a study of OX40 agonist ivuxolimab in advanced cancers. Study summary: Enrolled patients in dose escalation had cancers that were hepatocellular carcinoma, melanoma, renal cell or head and neck cancer. Points from the study as a whole: Which antigen the expanded peripheral T cells recognized is unknown. Those patients achieving a partial response at 0.1-3.0 mg/kg showed among the lowest clonal expansion.

Clones were read by immunoSEQ multiplex PCR, and TCRdb kept only the in-frame ones, dropping some. The sample carries about 120,000 clones, more than 80% recorded once. V was pared by 6 bases and J by 10 bases, with 22 bases between. CDR1 MNHEY and CDR2 SMNVEV come from the germline V gene (reference sequence). CDR3 size: 16 residues. As concerns this clone: The antigen is unknown.

The clonotype comes from an adult with an advanced solid tumor such as melanoma, head and neck, liver or kidney cancer. The sequences come from CD4+ or CD8+ T cells sorted from blood, collected in a trial of the OX40 agonist ivuxolimab. The chain couples TRBV27 to TRBJ1-6; a possible D gene is TRBD1 (6 bases). CDR3 sequence reads: CASRREQGKMLSPLHF. In nucleotides, the CDR3 is TGTGCCAGCAGGCGCGAACAGGGTAAAATGTTATCACCCCTCCACTTT.